This T cell receptor beta chain was captured in a study of cytomegalovirus exposure and HLA in healthy donors. General observations from the study: When presence/absence was analysed, sequencing depth was taken to be roughly uniform across donors.

CDR1 SEHNR and CDR2 FQNEAQ come from the germline V gene (reference sequence). Trimming took 2 bases from V and 0 from J, leaving 11 bases between them. The CDR3 runs 15 residues. The primer mix had 60 Vbeta and 13 Jbeta primers. The data were produced by immunoSEQ multiplex PCR, yet TCRdb's version contains in-frame clones alone and is incomplete. The sample yields 120,000 or so clones, around three quarters seen once. Of note for this clone: Its target is not known.

The sequencing input was PBMCs. The sequence derives from a man aged 25-45 years in good health and CMV-seronegative. J is TRBJ2-7 and V is TRBV7-9; maybe TRBD1 (5 bases). CDR3 nucleotide sequence: TGTGCCAGCAGCTTAAGAGCAGGGAACTCCTACGAGCAGTACTTC. Translation gives CASSLRAGNSYEQYF. The variable domain in full, completed from reference TRBV7-9 and TRBJ2-7, reads DTGVSQNPRHKITKRGQNVTFRCDPISEHNRLYWYRQTLGQGPEFLTYFQNEAQLEKSRLLSDRFSAERPKGSFSTLEIQRTEQGDSAMYLCASSLRAGNSYEQYFGPGTRLTVT.